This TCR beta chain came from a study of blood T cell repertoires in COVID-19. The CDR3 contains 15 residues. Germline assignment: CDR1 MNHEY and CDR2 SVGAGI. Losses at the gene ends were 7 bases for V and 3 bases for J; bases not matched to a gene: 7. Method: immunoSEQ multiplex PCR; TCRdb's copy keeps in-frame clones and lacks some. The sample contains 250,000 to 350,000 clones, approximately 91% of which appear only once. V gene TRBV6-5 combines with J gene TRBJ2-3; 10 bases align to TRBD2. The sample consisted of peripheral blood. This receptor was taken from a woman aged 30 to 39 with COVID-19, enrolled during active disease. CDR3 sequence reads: CASIPAGGYTDTQYF. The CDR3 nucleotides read TGTGCCAGCATACCAGCGGGAGGGTATACAGATACGCAGTATTTT.